What follows describes a single T cell receptor beta chain. Just one base apart from a much larger clone, this may be a read error. Germline V lookup: CDR1 ENHRY, CDR2 SYGVKD. This CDR3 is built from 12 residues. J gave up 10 bases and V 4 bases, and 4 bases lay outside the gene matches. Primed by a sample-barcoded 5' primer and a J-beta primer mix, a second PCR proceeded for about 7 to 12 cycles. Every sample returned 2.5 million or more CDR3-containing paired-end reads. MiXCR was run by TCRdb on the 5' RACE reads, yielding one entry per CDR3 protein. Of roughly 790,000 distinct CDR3 sequences listed, about 40% are singletons. The sample comes from a study of blood T cells in healthy people across ages. Across the whole study: About one barcoded TCR beta cDNA was captured per two T cells.

This receptor was taken from a woman aged 55-70 years in good health. The chain recombines TRBV10-3 with TRBJ2-1; 7 bases are shared with TRBD1. Sequenced: blood. CDR3 coding DNA: TGTGCCATCAGTGGTGACAGGGTAGAGCAGTTCTTC. Translation gives CAISGDRVEQFF.